The source of this T cell receptor beta chain is a study of shared clonotypes between healthy human individuals. Whole-study results and caveats: Collection of samples was limited to blood; tissue repertoires likely differ.

The CDR3 runs to 11 residues. Germline V gene data show CDR1 as SGDLS and CDR2 as YYNGEE. The V end lost 5 bases, the J end lost 7 bases, and 9 bases lay between the germline ends. The assay was immunoSEQ multiplex PCR, and TCRdb's table has in-frame clones only and misses some. The table includes 730,000 or so clones, about two thirds detected once. Splitting the CD4+ cells yielded a CD45RA+ naive subset and a CD45RA-negative memory subset. On this clone itself: Antigen unknown.

Sequencing was performed on memory CD4+ T cells sorted from blood. As for subset: CD45RA-negative fraction. This TCR derives from a woman in her 30s in good health. The rearrangement links TRBV9 to TRBJ1-1, with D tentatively TRBD1 (5 bases). CDR3 bases: TGTGCCAGCAGGGTCGGGGGTGAAGCTTTCTTT. This translates into CASRVGGEAFF.